This T cell receptor beta chain was captured in a study of neurological immune-mediated disorders. The germline V gene encodes CDR1 DFQATT and CDR2 SNEGSKA (reference sequence). The trim removed 6 bases at V and 7 bases at J, leaving 11 bases unmatched. This CDR3 is 14 amino acids long. The cDNA was generated by 5'RACE with 10-nucleotide random UMIs. TCRdb processed the 5' RACE reads anew with MiXCR; each CDR3 protein has one entry. This repertoire shows tens of thousands of distinct CDR3 sequences, over 9.5% found once; its top ten account for approximately 21%. This clonotype is medium-sized (0.01 to 0.1%) by share.

The TCR originated in an older woman with HTLV-1-associated myelopathy (HAM/TSP). The chain carries TRBV20-1 and TRBJ2-1; 8 bases fit TRBD1. Sequencing was performed on PBMCs. CDR3 DNA sequence: TGCAGTGCCGCTCCGGACAGGGCTGGTAATGAGCAGTTCTTC. Protein: CSAAPDRAGNEQFF.